Below, 3 T cell receptor beta chains from the same sample are listed, as sequenced in a study of long-term antiretroviral therapy in people with HIV. The assay used was immunoSEQ (version v3.0), run at survey level. Libraries were prepared by immunoSEQ multiplex PCR; TCRdb keeps only in-frame clonotypes and omits some of them. The sample consists of under 20,000 clones, 75% to 90% of them appearing once. The sample here was unsorted PBMCs, taken 0.2 years after starting antiretroviral therapy. The receptor source for this set is a woman aged 35 to 49 with HIV.

This rearrangement joins TRBV11-2 to TRBJ2-3; D is ambiguous. The CDR3 runs to 16 residues. Trimming shortened V by 5 bases and J by 2 bases, and 17 bases separated the two germline ends. CDR1 and CDR2 (germline): SGHAT, FQNNGV. CDR3 sequence: CASSPLFSRTTDTQYF. The CDR3 nucleotides are TGTGCCAGCAGCCCCCTCTTTAGTCGTACCACAGATACGCAGTATTTT.

This clone was seen once. The chain joins TRBV28 to TRBJ2-3; 7 nucleotides agree with TRBD1. V shed 2 bases, J shed 5 bases, and the junction held 10 bases outside the gene matches. Germline V gene lookup returns CDR1 MDHEN and CDR2 SYDVKM. This CDR3 has 16 residues. DNA for the CDR3: TGTGCCAGCAGTTTAGGGTCGAGACAGGGAGAAGATACGCAGTATTTT. As protein: CASSLGSRQGEDTQYF.

The chain couples TRBV9 to TRBJ2-7; D not resolved. Germline CDR1 and CDR2: SGDLS and YYNGEE. This CDR3 contains 15 residues. The V end lost 0 bases, the J end lost 3 bases, and 13 bases lay between the germline ends. The chain's CDR3 is CASSVGTGSFYEQYF. The DNA of the CDR3 is TGTGCCAGCAGCGTAGGGACGGGTAGCTTCTACGAGCAGTACTTC.